Following are 4 T cell receptor beta chains from one sample sequenced in a study of blood T cell repertoires in COVID-19. Generated by immunoSEQ multiplex PCR, the TCRdb table keeps only in-frame clones and is missing some. The repertoire has some 230,000 clones, more than 75% of them found once; the top ten carry approximately 0.89%. The sequencing sample was made of peripheral blood. Receptors originate from a man aged 40-55 years with acute or convalescent COVID-19.

There are a few counts of this clone. V usage is TRBV28 and J usage is TRBJ1-2; D perhaps matches TRBD1 (6 bases). With 6 bases removed from V and 8 bases from J, the gap between germline ends came to 16 bases. CDR1 is MDHEN and CDR2 is SYDVKM in the germline V gene. The CDR3 consists of 13 residues. In nucleotides, the CDR3 is TGTGCCAGCAGCCAACAGGGAGATGGAGGCTACACCTTC. Translation gives CASSQQGDGGYTF.

DNA for the CDR3: TGTGCCAGTAGTTCCCTAGCGGGGGCCGCCGGGGGGGCGACCCAGTACTTC. It codes for CASSSLAGAAGGATQYF. The J gene is TRBJ2-5, the V gene TRBV19; 10 nucleotides line up with TRBD2. Germline CDR1 and CDR2: LNHDA and SQIVND (reference sequence). After removal of 5 bases from V and 7 bases from J, the junction contained 16 bases not matched to a gene. There are 17 residues in the CDR3.

V usage is TRBV5-5 and J usage is TRBJ2-1; 7 bases fit TRBD2. With 5 bases clipped from V and 4 bases from J, the junction kept 6 bases outside the gene matches. Germline-derived CDR1 and CDR2 are SGHKS and YYEKEE (reference sequence). This CDR3 comprises 14 residues. This CDR3 is CASSLLGGYNEQFF. CDR3 nucleotides: TGTGCCAGCAGTTTACTCGGGGGGTACAATGAGCAGTTCTTC.

The chain recombines TRBV5-4 with TRBJ2-3; 10 nucleotides match TRBD1. CDR3 length equals 18 residues. Unmatched junction bases numbered 11, after V lost 0 bases and J lost 4 bases. Germline values: CDR1 SGHNT, CDR2 YYREEE (reference sequence). Here the CDR3 reads CASSLALSGQGWSDTQYF. DNA for the CDR3: TGTGCCAGCAGCTTGGCTTTATCGGGACAGGGGTGGTCAGATACGCAGTATTTT.